The 8 T cell receptor beta chains below were found in one sample sequenced in a study of T cell clonality in common variable immunodeficiency. This table comes from immunoSEQ multiplex PCR, and its TCRdb copy is limited to in-frame clones, with some not included. The sample lists tens of thousands of clones, none appearing once, the ten largest making up approximately 5.4%. What was sequenced was peripheral blood mononuclear cells. These receptor sequences come from a person aged 18 to 75 in good health.

This clone was seen repeatedly, ten times or more. The read gets to within 3 residues of the CDR3 end, and the germline J gene fills in the rest. The V call is TRBV2, the J call TRBJ1-1, with TRBD1 matching 9 bases. Per the germline V gene, CDR1 is SNHLY and CDR2 is FYNNEI. The CDR3 extends over 15 amino acids. J gave up 3 bases and V 4 bases, and 6 bases lay outside the gene matches. The CDR3 sequence: CASSVGTGRYTEAFF. CDR3 DNA (partial): TGTGCCAGCAGTGTTGGGACAGGGCGGTACACTGAA.

This clone was found many times. CDR3 protein: CASRQLAGSYNEQFF. Incomplete CDR3 DNA: TGTGCCAGCAGACAACTAGCGGGATCCTACAATGAG. The J gene is TRBJ2-1, the V gene TRBV6-2 or TRBV6-3; 10 nucleotides align to TRBD2. Sequencing ends 3 residues short of the CDR3 end; the germline J gene provides the rest. The V segment lost 6 bases and the J segment 1 base; nucleotides outside the gene matches: 3. Germline loops: CDR1 MNHEY, CDR2 SVGEGT. This CDR3 comprises 15 residues.

There are many counts of this clone. The CDR3 sequence: CASSQGDRLYSRDEQYF. CDR3 DNA, as far as it was read: TGCGCCAGCAGTCAAGGAGACAGACTCTACAGTCGGGACGAG. J is TRBJ2-7 and V is TRBV23-1, with D possibly TRBD1 on 5 matching bases. The read falls 3 residues short of the CDR3 end, and the missing part is taken from the germline J gene. TRBV23-1 is marked as an open reading frame, function uncertain. The V end was cut by 2 bases, the J end by 5 bases, with 22 bases between. The CDR3 runs 17 residues.

This clone was seen ten or more times. The read ends 3 residues before the CDR3 terminus; that terminus is restored from the germline J gene. The chain carries TRBV20-1 and TRBJ2-5; TRBD2 agrees at 7 bases. CDR1 is DFQATT, CDR2 SNEGSKA, per germline (reference sequence). The CDR3 is 13 amino acids. Trimming at V came to 3 bases and at J to 4 bases, leaving 5 bases not matched to a gene. The CDR3 bases that were read are TGCAGTGCTAGGAAGGCGGGAGCAGAGACC. Translation: CSARKAGAET. The CDR3 in full is CSARKAGAETQYF.

This clone came up a few times. The read gets to within 3 residues of the CDR3 end, and the germline J gene fills in the rest. The chain joins TRBV11-1 to TRBJ2-2; 8 bases align to TRBD2. Germline loops: CDR1 SGHAT, CDR2 FQDESV (reference sequence). The CDR3 loop spans 15 amino acids. J gave up 3 bases and V 5 bases, and 5 bases lay outside the gene matches. CDR3 DNA, as far as it was read: TGTGCCAGCAGCCAGGGACTAGGGTACACCGGGGAG. Protein: CASSQGLGYTGE. In full, the CDR3 is CASSQGLGYTGELFF.

In its sample, this clone was seen many times. From the germline J gene comes the end of the CDR3, since the read stops 3 residues before it. The genes are TRBV18 and TRBJ1-1; TRBD1 aligns across 8 bases. V dropped 4 bases and J dropped 1; count of bases not matched to a gene: 5. The germline V gene has CDR1 KGHSH and CDR2 LQKENI. CDR3 length: 15 amino acids. The CDR3: CASSLGQGRNTEAFF. CDR3 bases read: TGTGCCAGCTCACTTGGACAGGGAAGGAACACTGAA.

This clone occurred many times. The sequenced fragment ends 3 residues before the CDR3 boundary, so the rest is inferred from the germline J gene. The chain links TRBV6-4 to TRBJ2-7; D uncertain. This CDR3 comprises 13 residues. Germline loops: CDR1 MRHNA, CDR2 SNTAGT. With 3 bases removed from V and 2 bases from J, the gap between germline ends came to 8 bases. The DNA read from the CDR3 is TGTGCCAGCAGTGAGGGCAGCCCCTACGAG. Its protein is CASSEGSPYE. The entire CDR3 reads CASSEGSPYEQYF.

This clone appeared many times. The CDR3 end falls 3 residues outside the read, so it is completed with the germline J gene. This sequence joins TRBV5-1 and TRBJ2-5; 12 positions agree with TRBD2. CDR3 length: 17 residues. J lost 3 bases, V lost 5 bases, and 11 bases had no gene match. Looked up from germline, CDR1 is SGHRS and CDR2 is YFSETQ. This CDR3 is CASSLGLAGTVKETQYF. CDR3 bases read: TGCGCCAGCAGTTTAGGACTAGCGGGGACCGTTAAAGAGACC.